The 8 T cell receptor beta chains listed next were all sequenced from one sample in a study of identical twins. From the 5' RACE reads, TCRdb called clonotypes with MiXCR, one entry per CDR3 protein. The top ten clones hold 2.9% of a sample with a few hundred thousand distinct CDR3 sequences, approximately 25% of them seen once. This same sample was also taken into another study, of T cells expressing NK-cell markers.

The source material was CD4+ T cells sorted from blood. The origin of the receptors is a woman between 18 and 30 years old in good health.

This clonotype has only a few counts. The CDR3 region is CASSTGQGGQPQHF. CDR3 DNA sequence: TGTGCCAGCAGCACCGGACAGGGCGGTCAGCCCCAGCATTTT. This rearrangement joins TRBV7-2 to TRBJ1-5, with 8 bases fitting TRBD1. The CDR3 is made up of 14 amino acids. V gave up 5 bases and J gave up 6 bases; unmatched junction bases: 6. CDR1 and CDR2 (germline): SGHTA, FQGNSA.

Only a few counts were recorded for this clonotype. V is TRBV5-1 and J is TRBJ2-5, with 7 bases matching TRBD2. This CDR3 region has 15 residues. The ends lost 3 bases at V and 3 bases at J; junction bases unmatched: 8. CDR1 is SGHRS and CDR2 is YFSETQ in the germline V gene. The CDR3 spells CASSWSPAGEETQYF. The CDR3 bases are TGCGCCAGCAGCTGGTCCCCGGCGGGAGAAGAGACCCAGTACTTC.

The J gene is TRBJ1-2, the V gene TRBV12-3 or TRBV12-4; TRBD1 aligns across 7 bases. Trimming cost V 4 bases and J 0 bases; bases outside gene matches: 5. This CDR3 comprises 15 residues. The CDR3 DNA sequence: TGTGCCAGCAGTTCCAATGGACAGGCTAACTATGGCTACACCTTC. Translating it yields CASSSNGQANYGYTF.

This clonotype was observed a few times. The genes are TRBV20-1 and TRBJ2-3, with D perhaps matching TRBD2 (6 bases). Per germline, CDR1 DFQATT and CDR2 SNEGSKA (reference sequence). The CDR3 has 14 amino acids. The germline V and J ends were trimmed by 3 bases and 6 bases, with 16 bases remaining between them. CDR3 in amino acids: CSASEAGRRDTQYF. CDR3 sequence (DNA): TGCAGTGCTAGCGAGGCGGGAAGACGGGATACGCAGTATTTT.

This rearrangement joins TRBV20-1 to TRBJ2-1; 8 positions match TRBD2. Germline V gene lookup returns CDR1 DFQATT and CDR2 SNEGSKA (reference sequence). Losses at the gene ends were 3 bases for V and 8 bases for J; bases not matched to a gene: 9. This CDR3 has 14 amino acids. CDR3 coding DNA: TGCAGTGCTAGTGGCGCGCGGGGGGCGCATGAGCAGTTCTTC. Its protein product is CSASGARGAHEQFF.

J is TRBJ1-2 and V is TRBV3-1; D call uncertain. Trimming left V 4 bases short and J 5 bases short, with 11 bases between. The germline CDR1 and CDR2 sequences are LGHDT and YNNKEL (reference sequence). This CDR3 is built from 13 residues. The CDR3 coding sequence is TGTGCCAGCAGCCTTCAGGCCTCGTATGGCTACACCTTC. This encodes CASSLQASYGYTF.

This clonotype was observed a handful of times. The rearrangement links TRBV5-1 to TRBJ2-3, with 11 bases that match TRBD2. V gave up 5 bases and J gave up 0 bases; unmatched junction bases: 11. Germline V gives CDR1 SGHRS, CDR2 YFSETQ. The CDR3 totals 18 residues. The CDR3 sequence is CASRLRTSGRTSTDTQYF. The CDR3 nucleotides read TGCGCCAGCAGATTGAGGACTAGCGGGCGGACTAGCACAGATACGCAGTATTTT.

This clonotype has just a few counts. This chain links TRBV7-7 with TRBJ2-3, with 12 bases fitting TRBD2. Trimming took 5 bases from V and 4 from J; bases not matched to a gene: 7. This CDR3 region has 16 residues. The germline V gene encodes CDR1 SSHAT and CDR2 FNYEAQ (reference sequence). CDR3 sequence: CASSSGASGGADTQYF. As DNA, the CDR3 is TGTGCCAGCAGCAGCGGGGCTAGCGGGGGGGCAGATACGCAGTATTTT.